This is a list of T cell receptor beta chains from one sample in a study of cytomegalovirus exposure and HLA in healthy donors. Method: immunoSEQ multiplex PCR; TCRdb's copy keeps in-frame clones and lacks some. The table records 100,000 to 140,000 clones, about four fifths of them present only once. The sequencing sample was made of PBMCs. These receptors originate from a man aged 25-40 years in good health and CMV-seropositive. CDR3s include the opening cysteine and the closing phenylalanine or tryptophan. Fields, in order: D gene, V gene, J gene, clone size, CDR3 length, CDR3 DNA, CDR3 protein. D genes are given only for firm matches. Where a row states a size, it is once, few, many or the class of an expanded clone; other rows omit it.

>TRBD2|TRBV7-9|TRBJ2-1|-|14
TGTGCCAGCAGCTTAGGACTAGCGGGGCGTGAGCAGTTCTTC
CASSLGLAGREQFF
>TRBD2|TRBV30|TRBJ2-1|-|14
TGTGCCTGGAGTCGGGGGGGCCCCCCCAATGAGCAGTTCTTC
CAWSRGGPPNEQFF
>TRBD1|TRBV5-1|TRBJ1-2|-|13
TGCGCCAGCCGGCCGGACAGGGCGGGGGTCTACACCTTC
CASRPDRAGVYTF
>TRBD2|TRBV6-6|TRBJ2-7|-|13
TGTGCCAGCCAGCGGGGGAGATCGTTCGAGCAGTACTTC
CASQRGRSFEQYF
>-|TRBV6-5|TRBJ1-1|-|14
TGTGCCAGCAGTGGACAAGTAGATTACACTGAAGCTTTCTTT
CASSGQVDYTEAFF
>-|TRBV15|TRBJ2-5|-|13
TGTGCCACCAGCAAGACTAGATTTGAGACCCAGTACTTC
CATSKTRFETQYF
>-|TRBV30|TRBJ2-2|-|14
TGTGCCTGGAACCTTGGGGGAGGAACCGGGGAGCTGTTTTTT
CAWNLGGGTGELFF
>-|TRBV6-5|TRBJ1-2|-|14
TGTGCCAGCAGTTACTCGCGACGGGGGAATGGCTACACCTTC
CASSYSRRGNGYTF
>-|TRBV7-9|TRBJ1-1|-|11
TGTGCCAGCGGCGGTTACACTGAAGCTTTCTTT
CASGGYTEAFF
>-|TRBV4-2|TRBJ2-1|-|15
TGTGCCAGCAGCCAAGAGGCCTTCTCCTACAATGAGCAGTTCTTC
CASSQEAFSYNEQFF
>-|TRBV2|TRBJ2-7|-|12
TGTGCCAGCAGGGAGACAGTCCTGGAGCAGTACTTC
CASRETVLEQYF
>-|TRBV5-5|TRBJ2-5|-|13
TGTGCCAGCAGCTTCTACAGGGAGGAGACCCAGTACTTC
CASSFYREETQYF
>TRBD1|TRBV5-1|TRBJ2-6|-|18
TGCGCCAGCAGCTTGCGGGGACAGGGGGTGTCTGGGGCCAACGTCCTGACTTTC
CASSLRGQGVSGANVLTF
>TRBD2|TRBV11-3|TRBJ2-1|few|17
TGTGCCAGCAGCCCCGGCGGGCGGGGGGAGTCCTACAATGAGCAGTTCTTC
CASSPGGRGESYNEQFF
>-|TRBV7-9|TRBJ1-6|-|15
TGTTCCAGCAGCCCCGGGTTCGGTTGGGATTCACCCCTCCACTTT
CSSSPGFGWDSPLHF
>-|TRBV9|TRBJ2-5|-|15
TGTGCCAGCAGCGTAGCTCCCGACAGTCAAGAGACCCAGTACTTC
CASSVAPDSQETQYF
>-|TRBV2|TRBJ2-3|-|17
TGTGCCAGCAGTGAAGCCATTCTGGCAGGGTTGGCAGATACGCAGTATTTT
CASSEAILAGLADTQYF
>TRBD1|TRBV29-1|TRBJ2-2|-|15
TGCAGCGTTGGCTTACCGGACAGGGACGCCGGGGAGCTGTTTTTT
CSVGLPDRDAGELFF
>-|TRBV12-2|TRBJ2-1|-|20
TGTGCAAGTCGCTTGTGTGTGGGACTAGCGGGGGGAGTAACCTACAATGAGCAGTTCTTC
CASRLCVGLAGGVTYNEQFF
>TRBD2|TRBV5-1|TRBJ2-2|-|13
TGCGCCAGCAGCCCGCGGGAGACCGGGGAGCTGTTTTTT
CASSPRETGELFF
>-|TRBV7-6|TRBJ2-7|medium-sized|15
TGTGCCAGCAGTTTACTCGGGCCAGGGGAATACGAGCAGTACTTC
CASSLLGPGEYEQYF
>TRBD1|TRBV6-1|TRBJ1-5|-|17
TGTGCCAGCAGTGAATACTTAGGGACAGGGGGCAATCAGCCCCAGCATTTT
CASSEYLGTGGNQPQHF
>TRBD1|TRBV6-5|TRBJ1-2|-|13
TGTGCCAGGACTTCGGGACAGGGTTATGGCTACACCTTC
CARTSGQGYGYTF